The 8 T cell receptor beta chains listed next were all sequenced from one sample in a study of CD8+CD57+ T cells in acquired aplastic anemia. TCR beta VDJ and CDR3 profiles were obtained from a genomic DNA template. TCRdb reprocessed the reads via MiXCR and lists one record per CDR3 protein. The data hold 400,000 to 450,000 distinct CDR3 sequences, with 65% to 80% observed a single time. The sequencing input was sorted CD4+, CD8+, or CD8+CD57+ T cells (not recorded which) from PBMCs. The receptors were sampled from a human donor in good health, serving as a control.

Notes on this clonotype: Lacking the conserved final phenylalanine or tryptophan, this CDR3 likely reflects a read error. It is unclear where the CDR3 begins or ends on the DNA, so no DNA is shown, and the CDR3 is as TCRdb lists it. This chain links TRBV7-3 with TRBJ2-7; TRBD1, the D gene given by the table, was not confirmed from the DNA. Ends included, the CDR3 has 11 residues. Germline V gives CDR1 SGHTA, CDR2 FQGTGA. CDR3 region: CASRTAKGQNI.

This clonotype was observed a single time. A read error may account for a junction end that differs from germline. The rearrangement joins TRBV20-1 to TRBJ2-5; possible D gene TRBD2, 6 bases. The better agreement between TRBJ2-7 and the DNA end casts doubt on the J call. From germline, CDR1 is DFQATT and CDR2 SNEGSKA (reference sequence). The CDR3 consists of 16 residues. The CDR3 DNA reads TGCAGTGCCAGAGGACCGGCCGGGGGAGCAACCTACGAGCAGTACTTC. This sequence encodes CSARGPAGGATYEQYF.

This clonotype was seen repeatedly, ten times or more. This chain connects TRBV5-1 to TRBJ1-4; D perhaps matches TRBD1 (5 bases). Germline CDR1 SGHRS, CDR2 YFSETQ. The CDR3 length is 16 residues. The V gene lost 4 bases and the J gene lost 4 bases, with 17 bases spanning the gap. For the CDR3, the DNA is TGCGCCAGCAGCAGGGACGGCCAAGGCGGTAATGAAAAACTGTTTTTT. Translated, it gives CASSRDGQGGNEKLFF.

The sample holds many counts of this clonotype. The chain carries TRBV12-3 or TRBV12-4 and TRBJ1-3; D unclear. CDR3 size: 11 residues. The germline V and J ends were trimmed by 8 bases and 4 bases, with 6 bases remaining between them. As DNA, the CDR3 is TGTGCCAGCGGGAAGGGAAACACCATATATTTT. It encodes CASGKGNTIYF.

With regard to this clonotype: The junction departs from the called germline gene at one end, perhaps through a read error. The V gene is TRBV29-1, the J gene TRBJ1-1, with TRBD1 matching over 7 bases. Looked up from germline, CDR1 is SQVTM and CDR2 is ANQGSEA. The CDR3 is 12 amino acids. CDR3 residues: CSVPGQNTVEFF. CDR3 coding DNA: TGCAGCGTTCCGGGACAGAACACTGTAGAGTTCTTC.

CDR3 DNA sequence: TGTGCCAGCAACCCGGGGCGGGTAGGTTTGAAGTATTTT. Encoded protein: CASNPGRVGLKYF. This chain uses TRBV6-6 with TRBJ2-3, with D perhaps assigned TRBD1 or TRBD2 (5 bases each). The V gene's germline CDR1 is MNHNY and CDR2 SVGAGI (reference sequence). The V end lost 7 bases, the J end lost 13 bases, and 21 bases lay between the germline ends. The CDR3 consists of 13 residues.

CDR3 bases: TGTGCCAGTAGCGCATGGACAGGAGAGTGGAACAATCAGCCCCAGCATTTT. Translated, it gives CASSAWTGEWNNQPQHF. The chain combines TRBV19 with TRBJ1-5; 7 bases fit TRBD1. CDR3 length: 17 amino acids. Germline V gene data show CDR1 as LNHDA and CDR2 as SQIVND (reference sequence). J gave up 3 bases and V 6 bases, and 14 bases lay outside the gene matches.

In regard to this clonotype: Without the conserved terminal phenylalanine or tryptophan, this CDR3 likely stems from a read error. Because the CDR3's place on the DNA is in doubt, the DNA is left out and the CDR3 is given as listed by TCRdb. The rearrangement joins TRBV9 to TRBJ1-2; TRBD1, as called in the table, went unchecked against the DNA. Per germline, CDR1 SGDLS and CDR2 YYNGEE. From its first to its last residue, the CDR3 has 13 amino acids. This chain's CDR3 is CASSIFRTGLHSL.